This record covers a single T cell receptor (beta chain). This sample was included in a study of blood T cell repertoires in COVID-19. Sequencing was performed with immunoSEQ multiplex PCR; in TCRdb, only in-frame clones are kept and a portion is missing. The table has 100,000 to 130,000 clones, around 82% seen once. Germline V gene data show CDR1 as SGHDT and CDR2 as YYEEEE. The CDR3 runs to 16 residues. Trimming took 4 bases from V and 0 from J; bases not matched to a gene: 4. The sequence was collected from a human donor in a cohort sampled during active COVID-19. Specimen: peripheral blood. The V call is TRBV5-6, the J call TRBJ1-5, with 10 bases matching TRBD1. CDR3 amino acids: CASSKGTGDSNQPQHF. CDR3 DNA: TGTGCCAGCAGCAAAGGGACAGGGGATAGCAATCAGCCCCAGCATTTT.